This T cell receptor beta chain is drawn from a study of blood T cell repertoires in COVID-19. Study overall: Sources were T cells, B-cell-depleted T cells, or PBMCs; the material itself was cDNA or gDNA.

Germline V gene lookup returns CDR1 PRHDT and CDR2 FYEKMQ (reference sequence). J gave up 0 bases and V 2 bases, and 5 bases lay outside the gene matches. The CDR3 is 16 residues long. The data were produced by immunoSEQ multiplex PCR, yet TCRdb's version contains in-frame clones alone and is incomplete. The table has some 230,000 clones, approximately 80% seen once; the top ten hold 4.5% to 5.5%. The J gene is TRBJ1-2, the V gene TRBV13; 8 bases are shared with TRBD1. This TCR came from an older woman who had recovered from COVID-19. Sequenced: peripheral blood. The DNA for the CDR3 is TGTGCCAGCAGCTTACGGGGGACAGGTCCTAACTATGGCTACACCTTC. It is translated as CASSLRGTGPNYGYTF. Together with reference TRBV13 and TRBJ1-2, the CDR3 gives the full variable domain: AAGVIQSPRHLIKEKRETATLKCYPIPRHDTVYWYQQGPGQDPQFLISFYEKMQSDKGSIPDRFSAQQFSDYHSELNMSSLELGDSALYFCASSLRGTGPNYGYTFGSGTRLTVV.